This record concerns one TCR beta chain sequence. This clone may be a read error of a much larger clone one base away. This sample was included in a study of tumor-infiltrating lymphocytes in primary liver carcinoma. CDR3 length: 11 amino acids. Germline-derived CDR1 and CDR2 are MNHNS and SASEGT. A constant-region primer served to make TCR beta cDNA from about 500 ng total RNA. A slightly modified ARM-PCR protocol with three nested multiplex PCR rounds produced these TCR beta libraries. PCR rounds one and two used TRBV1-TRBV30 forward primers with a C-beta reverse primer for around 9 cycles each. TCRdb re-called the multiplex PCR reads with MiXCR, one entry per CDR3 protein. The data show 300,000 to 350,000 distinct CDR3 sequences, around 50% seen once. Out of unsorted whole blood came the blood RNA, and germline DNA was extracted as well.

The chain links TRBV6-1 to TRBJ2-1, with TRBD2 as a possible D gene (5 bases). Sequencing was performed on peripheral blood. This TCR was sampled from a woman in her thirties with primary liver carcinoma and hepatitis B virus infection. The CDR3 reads CASTGWNGQFF. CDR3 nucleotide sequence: TGTGCCAGCACGGGGTGGAATGGGCAGTTCTTC.